This TCR beta chain was sequenced in a study of beta chain features in type 1 diabetes. Points from the study as a whole: TCRB CDR3s were moderately but significantly shorter in Type 1 diabetes patients in all four CD4+ subsets. The similarity of naive, central memory and Treg TCRB repertoires appeared greater among patients than among healthy donors. When VDJ junctions were examined, type 1 diabetes patients showed fewer insertions and more deletions.

CDR3 length: 14 residues. V was trimmed by 3 bases and J by 4 bases, leaving 8 bases between them. The V gene's germline CDR1 is SGHNT and CDR2 YYREEE (reference sequence). This clone was seen a handful of times. The antigen remains undetermined. Expressed TCRB transcripts were sequenced after all isolated RNA was converted to cDNA. Sequenced by immunoSEQ multiplex PCR; TCRdb stores in-frame clones only, minus some. The profile shows 280,000 or so clones, 15% of them singletons. The source of this sequence is a young man with type 1 diabetes. This chain uses TRBV5-4 with TRBJ1-6; D remains ambiguous. Sample: naive CD4+ T cells from blood. The CDR3 DNA is TGTGCCAGCAGCTACCAGGCTTATAATTCACCCCTCCACTTT. It yields the protein CASSYQAYNSPLHF. Full variable domain (rest looked up from reference TRBV5-4 and TRBJ1-6): ETGVTQSPTHLIKTRGQQVTLRCSSQSGHNTVSWYQQALGQGPQFIFQYYREEENGRGNFPPRFSGLQFPNYSSELNVNALELDDSALYLCASSYQAYNSPLHFGNGTRLTVT.